This TCR beta chain derives from a study of neoadjuvant anti-PD-1 for oral cavity cancer. As to time point: after neoadjuvant nivolumab, at surgical resection. The method was immunoSEQ multiplex PCR; TCRdb's version includes in-frame clones alone and lacks a portion of them. The repertoire consists of about 68,000 clones, with approximately 84% occurring once and the leading ten covering more than 3%. The CDR3 sequence is 14 residues long. Trimming took off 5 bases at V and 6 bases at J, with 13 bases between the two ends. Germline CDR1 LNHDA, CDR2 SQIVND (reference sequence). Only one count was recorded for this clone.

The chain joins TRBV19 to TRBJ2-2, with D possibly matching TRBD1 (6 bases). The material was PBMCs, obtained after nivolumab (anti-PD-1) treatment. The TCR originated in a person between 40 and 79 years old with oral cavity squamous cell carcinoma. The CDR3 region has the DNA TGTGCCAGTAGTCCCACAGGGCCCGCCGGGGAGCTGTTTTTT. Amino acid sequence: CASSPTGPAGELFF.